The 3 T cell receptor beta chains in this list originate from one sample, sequenced in a study of siplizumab effects on memory and regulatory T cells. TCRdb keeps only in-frame clones here, not all; method: immunoSEQ multiplex PCR. The sample lists 50,000 or so clones, about 97% occurring once. Sequences were obtained from naive CD4+ T cells sorted from blood. These receptors all stem from a human donor in good health.

J is TRBJ2-7 and V is TRBV7-2; D is ambiguous. Trimming pared 5 bases from V and 4 bases from J, leaving 9 bases between. Germline-derived CDR1 and CDR2 are SGHTA and FQGNSA. This CDR3 contains 12 residues. The CDR3 coding sequence is TGTGCCAGCAGCAGAGCTCAATACGAGCAGTACTTC. It is translated as CASSRAQYEQYF.

This chain joins TRBV7-2 and TRBJ1-1; D is uncertain. V was clipped by 0 bases and J by 1 base, with 9 bases between them. This CDR3 is built from 15 residues. Germline values: CDR1 SGHTA, CDR2 FQGNSA. CDR3 bases: TGTGCCAGCAGCTTAGCGCACGGCAGGAACACTGAAGCTTTCTTT. It specifies CASSLAHGRNTEAFF.

For this clone: The same CDR3 can be traced to other DNA sequences in this sample. The chain uses TRBV30 and TRBJ2-2; no clear D gene. The length of the CDR3 is 13 residues. CDR1 is GTSNPN and CDR2 is SVGIG in the germline V gene (reference sequence). Trimming cost V 0 bases and J 5 bases, with 7 bases left between them. CDR3 sequence (DNA): TGTGCCTGGAGTGTACGACTGACCGGGGAGCTGTTTTTT. Its translation: CAWSVRLTGELFF.